This TCR beta chain was sequenced in a study of early T cells in non-severe SARS-CoV-2 infection. Across the whole study: Alpha and beta chains were unpaired, from unsorted whole-blood bulk RNA.

MiXCR, run by TCRdb on the 5' RACE reads, gives a single entry per CDR3 protein. The sample lists more than 95,000 distinct CDR3 sequences, just under 15% seen once, with just over 20% in the top ten. CDR3 length: 12 amino acids. V was pared by 1 base and J by 0 bases, with 2 bases between. Germline lookup yields CDR1 GTSNPN and CDR2 SVGIG (reference sequence). This clonotype was seen a few times. Antigen: not known. Study-level results: Anti-spike CD8 responses were favored in VDJdb matching, and private and CD4 specificities were missed.

The source of this sequence is an adult who was a healthcare worker with PCR-confirmed SARS-CoV-2 infection or an uninfected control (not recorded which). The V gene is TRBV30, the J gene TRBJ2-3, with D unresolved. The specimen sequenced was whole blood. The CDR3 nucleotides read TGTGCCTGGAGTGACAGCACAGATACGCAGTATTTT. Translation gives CAWSDSTDTQYF. Using reference TRBV30 and TRBJ2-3 for the parts outside the CDR3, the full variable domain is SQTIHQWPATLVQPVGSPLSLECTVEGTSNPNLYWYRQAAGRGLQLLFYSVGIGQISSEVPQNLSASRPQDRQFILSSKKLLLSDSGFYLCAWSDSTDTQYFGPGTRLTVL.